The clone carrying this T cell receptor (beta chain) was picked up a small number of times. These data come from a study of blood T cell repertoires in COVID-19. Study summary: Some COVID-19 samples were acute and others convalescent; all came from the United States, Italy and Spain. Nucleic acid was either cDNA or gDNA, and it came from T cells, B-cell-depleted T cells, or PBMCs.

Germline assignment: CDR1 SEHNR and CDR2 FQNEAQ (reference sequence). The trim removed 10 bases at V and 4 bases at J, leaving 14 bases unmatched. There are 15 residues in the CDR3. Here immunoSEQ multiplex PCR was the method, and the copy in TCRdb shows in-frame clones only, minus some. Found here are some 230,000 clones, approximately 83% of them singletons; the top ten hold 3%. The specimen was peripheral blood. J is TRBJ2-5 and V is TRBV7-9; 8 nucleotides agree with TRBD2. The source of this sequence is a young woman who had recovered from COVID-19. The CDR3 DNA reads as TGTGCCATCGAAGCTAGCGGGCTGTTTGGAGAGACCCAGTACTTC. The encoded protein is CAIEASGLFGETQYF.